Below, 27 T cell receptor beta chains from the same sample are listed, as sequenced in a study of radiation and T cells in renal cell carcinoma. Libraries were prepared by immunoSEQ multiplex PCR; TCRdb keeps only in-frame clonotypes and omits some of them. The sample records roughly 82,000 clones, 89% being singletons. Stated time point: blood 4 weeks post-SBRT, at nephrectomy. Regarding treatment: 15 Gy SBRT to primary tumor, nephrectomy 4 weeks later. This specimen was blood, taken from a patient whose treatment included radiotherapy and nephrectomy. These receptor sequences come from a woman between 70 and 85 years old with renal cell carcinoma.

This CDR3 reads CASSYLSGGSPLHF. CDR3 DNA: TGTGCCAGCAGTTACCTGTCAGGGGGCTCACCCCTCCACTTT. J is TRBJ1-6 and V is TRBV6-6; 8 bases are a match to TRBD1. In germline, CDR1 is MNHNY, CDR2 SVGAGI (reference sequence). V trimming: 2 bases; J trimming: 10 bases; junction bases outside the gene matches: 4. The length of the CDR3 is 14 residues.

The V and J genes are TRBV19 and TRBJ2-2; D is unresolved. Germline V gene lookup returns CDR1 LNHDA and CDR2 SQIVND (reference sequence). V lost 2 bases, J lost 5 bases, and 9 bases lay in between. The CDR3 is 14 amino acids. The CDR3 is CASSIKSGTGELFF. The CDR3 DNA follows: TGTGCCAGTAGTATAAAAAGTGGGACCGGGGAGCTGTTTTTT.

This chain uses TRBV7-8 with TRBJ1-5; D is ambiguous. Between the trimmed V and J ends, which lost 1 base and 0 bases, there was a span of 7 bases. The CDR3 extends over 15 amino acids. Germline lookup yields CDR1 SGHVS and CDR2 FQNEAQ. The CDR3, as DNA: TGTGCCAGCAGCTTAGTTGGGAATAGCAATCAGCCCCAGCATTTT. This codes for CASSLVGNSNQPQHF.

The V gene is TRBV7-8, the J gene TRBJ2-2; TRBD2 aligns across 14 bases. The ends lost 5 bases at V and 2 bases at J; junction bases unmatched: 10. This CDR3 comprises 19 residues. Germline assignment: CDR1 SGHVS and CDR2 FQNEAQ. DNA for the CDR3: TGTGCCAGCAGCGGACGACCGGGACTAGCGGGGGCTAACACCGGGGAGCTGTTTTTT. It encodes CASSGRPGLAGANTGELFF.

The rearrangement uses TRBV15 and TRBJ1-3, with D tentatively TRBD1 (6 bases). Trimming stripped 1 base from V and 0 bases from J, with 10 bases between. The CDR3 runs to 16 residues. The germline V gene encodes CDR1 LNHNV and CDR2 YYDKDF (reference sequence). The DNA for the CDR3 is TGTGCCACCAGCAGAGCTACAGGGCTCTCTGGAAACACCATATATTTT. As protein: CATSRATGLSGNTIYF.

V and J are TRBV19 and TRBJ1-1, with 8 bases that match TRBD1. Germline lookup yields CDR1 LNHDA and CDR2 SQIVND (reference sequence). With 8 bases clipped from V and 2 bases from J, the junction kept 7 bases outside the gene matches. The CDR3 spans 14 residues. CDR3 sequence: CASGTGRLNTEAFF. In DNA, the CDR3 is TGTGCCAGTGGGACAGGACGACTTAACACTGAAGCTTTCTTT.

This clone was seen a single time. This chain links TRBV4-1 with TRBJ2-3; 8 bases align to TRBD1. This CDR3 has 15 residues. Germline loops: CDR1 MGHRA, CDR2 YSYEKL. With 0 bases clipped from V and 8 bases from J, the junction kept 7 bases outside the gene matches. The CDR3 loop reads CASSQEARTGSTQYF. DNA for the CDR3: TGCGCCAGCAGCCAAGAGGCCCGGACAGGGTCTACGCAGTATTTT.

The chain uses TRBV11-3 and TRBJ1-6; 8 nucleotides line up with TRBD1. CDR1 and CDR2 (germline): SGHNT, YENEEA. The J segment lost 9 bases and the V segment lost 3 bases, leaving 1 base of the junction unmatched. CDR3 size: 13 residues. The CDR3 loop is CASSLDRVSPLHF. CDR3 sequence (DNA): TGTGCCAGCAGCTTGGACAGGGTTTCACCCCTCCACTTT.

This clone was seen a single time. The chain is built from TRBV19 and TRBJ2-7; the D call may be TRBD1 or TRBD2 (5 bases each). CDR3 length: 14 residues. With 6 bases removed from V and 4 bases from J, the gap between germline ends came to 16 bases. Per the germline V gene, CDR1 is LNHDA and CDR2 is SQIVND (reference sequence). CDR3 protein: CASRPGPVGYEQYF. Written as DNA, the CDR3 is TGTGCCAGTAGGCCGGGACCGGTTGGGTACGAGCAGTACTTC. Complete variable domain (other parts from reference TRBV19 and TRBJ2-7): DGGITQSPKYLFRKEGQNVTLSCEQNLNHDAMYWYRQDPGQGLRLIYYSQIVNDFQKGDIAEGYSVSREKKESFPLTVTSAQKNPTAFYLCASRPGPVGYEQYFGPGTRLTVT.

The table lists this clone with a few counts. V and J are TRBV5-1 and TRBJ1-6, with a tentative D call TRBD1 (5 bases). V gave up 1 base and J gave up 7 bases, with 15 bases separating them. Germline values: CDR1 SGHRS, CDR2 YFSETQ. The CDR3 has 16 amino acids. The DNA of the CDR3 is TGCGCCAGCAGCTTGCACTGGTCAGGGACGAATTCACCCCTCCACTTT. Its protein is CASSLHWSGTNSPLHF.

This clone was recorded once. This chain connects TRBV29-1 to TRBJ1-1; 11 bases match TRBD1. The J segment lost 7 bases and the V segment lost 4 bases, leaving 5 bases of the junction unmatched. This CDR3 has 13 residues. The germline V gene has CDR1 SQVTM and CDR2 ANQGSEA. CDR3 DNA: TGCAGCGTTGCCCGGGACAGGGGGGTTGAAGCTTTCTTT. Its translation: CSVARDRGVEAFF.

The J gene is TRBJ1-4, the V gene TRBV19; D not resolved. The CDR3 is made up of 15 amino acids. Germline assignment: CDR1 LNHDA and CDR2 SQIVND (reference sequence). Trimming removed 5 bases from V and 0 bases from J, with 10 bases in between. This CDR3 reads CASSRKGATNEKLFF. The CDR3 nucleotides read TGTGCCAGTAGTCGCAAAGGAGCAACTAATGAAAAACTGTTTTTT.

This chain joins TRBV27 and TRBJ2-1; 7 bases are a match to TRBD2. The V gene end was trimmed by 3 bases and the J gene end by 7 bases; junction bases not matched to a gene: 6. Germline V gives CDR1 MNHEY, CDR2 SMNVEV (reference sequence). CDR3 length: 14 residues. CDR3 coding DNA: TGTGCCAGCAGTTTTAGGAGGGGAGGGAATGAGCAGTTCTTC. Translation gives CASSFRRGGNEQFF.

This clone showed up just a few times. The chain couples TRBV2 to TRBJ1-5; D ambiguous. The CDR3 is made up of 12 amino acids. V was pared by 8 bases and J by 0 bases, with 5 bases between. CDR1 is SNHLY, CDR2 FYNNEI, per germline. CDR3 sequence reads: CASGHSNQPQHF. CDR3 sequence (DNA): TGTGCCAGCGGGCATAGCAATCAGCCCCAGCATTTT.

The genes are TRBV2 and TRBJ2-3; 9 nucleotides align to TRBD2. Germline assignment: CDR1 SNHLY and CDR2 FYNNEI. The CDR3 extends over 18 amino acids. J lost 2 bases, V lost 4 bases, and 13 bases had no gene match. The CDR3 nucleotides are TGTGCCAGCAGTGTCGGGCGGAGAGCGGGGGGCCCCACAGATACGCAGTATTTT. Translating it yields CASSVGRRAGGPTDTQYF.

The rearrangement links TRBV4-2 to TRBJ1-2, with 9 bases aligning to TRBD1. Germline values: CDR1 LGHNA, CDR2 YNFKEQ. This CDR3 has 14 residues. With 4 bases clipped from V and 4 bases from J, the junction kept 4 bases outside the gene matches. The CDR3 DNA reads TGTGCCAGCAGCCGAACAGGGGGCGGCTATGGCTACACCTTC. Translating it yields CASSRTGGGYGYTF.

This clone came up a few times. The CDR3 is CAWVSDGGNSPLHF. DNA for the CDR3: TGTGCCTGGGTTTCGGACGGAGGAAATTCACCCCTCCACTTT. The genes are TRBV30 and TRBJ1-6, with D uncertain. CDR1 and CDR2 from the germline V gene are GTSNPN and SVGIG (reference sequence). Trimming removed 5 bases at V and 7 bases at J, with 15 bases between. CDR3 length: 14 residues.

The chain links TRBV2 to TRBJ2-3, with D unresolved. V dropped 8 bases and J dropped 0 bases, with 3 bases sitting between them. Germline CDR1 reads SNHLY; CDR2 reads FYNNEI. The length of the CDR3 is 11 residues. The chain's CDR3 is CASGSTDTQYF. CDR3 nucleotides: TGTGCCAGCGGAAGCACAGATACGCAGTATTTT.

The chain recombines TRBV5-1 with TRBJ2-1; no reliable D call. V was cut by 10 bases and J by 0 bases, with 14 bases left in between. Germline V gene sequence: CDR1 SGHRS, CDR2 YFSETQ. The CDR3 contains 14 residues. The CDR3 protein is CASKKVSSYNEQFF. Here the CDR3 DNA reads TGCGCCTCAAAGAAGGTTAGCTCCTACAATGAGCAGTTCTTC.

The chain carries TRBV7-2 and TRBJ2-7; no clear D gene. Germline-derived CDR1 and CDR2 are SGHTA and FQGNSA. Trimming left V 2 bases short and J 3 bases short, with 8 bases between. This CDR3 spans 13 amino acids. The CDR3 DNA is TGTGCCAGCAGCTTAAGGGTTCTCTACGAGCAGTACTTC. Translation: CASSLRVLYEQYF.

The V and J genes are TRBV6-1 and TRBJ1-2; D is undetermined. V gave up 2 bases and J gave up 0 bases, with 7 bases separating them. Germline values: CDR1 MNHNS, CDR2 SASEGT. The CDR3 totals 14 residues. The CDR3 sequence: CASSERPTNYGYTF. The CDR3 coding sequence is TGTGCCAGCAGTGAAAGGCCTACTAACTATGGCTACACCTTC.

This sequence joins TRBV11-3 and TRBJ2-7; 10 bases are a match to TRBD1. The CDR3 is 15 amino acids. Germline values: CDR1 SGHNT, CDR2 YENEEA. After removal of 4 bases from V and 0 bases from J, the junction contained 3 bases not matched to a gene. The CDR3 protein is CASSSRDRGSYEQYF. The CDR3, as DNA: TGTGCCAGCAGCTCTAGGGACAGGGGCTCCTACGAGCAGTACTTC.

This CDR3 is CASSPLGGYEQYF. The DNA of the CDR3 is TGTGCCAGCAGCCCACTAGGGGGGTACGAGCAGTACTTC. V is TRBV11-1 and J is TRBJ2-7, with D perhaps being TRBD1 or TRBD2 (6 bases each). Germline lookup yields CDR1 SGHAT and CDR2 FQDESV (reference sequence). Between the trimmed V and J ends, which lost 5 bases and 4 bases, there was a span of 12 bases. The CDR3 has 13 amino acids.

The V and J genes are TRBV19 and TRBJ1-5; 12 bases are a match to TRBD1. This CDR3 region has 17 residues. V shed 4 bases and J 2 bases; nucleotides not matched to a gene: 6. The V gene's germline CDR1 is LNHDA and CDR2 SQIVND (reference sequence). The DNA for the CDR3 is TGTGCCAGTAGTACCGGGACAGGGGGCCGAGGCAATCAGCCCCAGCATTTT. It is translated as CASSTGTGGRGNQPQHF. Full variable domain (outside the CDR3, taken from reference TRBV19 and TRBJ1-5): DGGITQSPKYLFRKEGQNVTLSCEQNLNHDAMYWYRQDPGQGLRLIYYSQIVNDFQKGDIAEGYSVSREKKESFPLTVTSAQKNPTAFYLCASSTGTGGRGNQPQHFGDGTRLSIL.

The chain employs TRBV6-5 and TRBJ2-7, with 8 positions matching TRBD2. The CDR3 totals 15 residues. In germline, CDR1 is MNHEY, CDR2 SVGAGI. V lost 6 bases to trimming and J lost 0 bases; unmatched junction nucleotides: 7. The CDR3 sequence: CASRPTAGASYEQYF. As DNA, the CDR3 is TGTGCCAGCAGACCCACAGCGGGGGCCTCCTACGAGCAGTACTTC.

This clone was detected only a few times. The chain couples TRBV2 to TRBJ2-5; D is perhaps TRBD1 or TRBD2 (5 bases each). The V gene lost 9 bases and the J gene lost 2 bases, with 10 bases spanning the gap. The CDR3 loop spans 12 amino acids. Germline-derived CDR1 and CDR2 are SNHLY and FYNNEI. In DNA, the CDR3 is TGTGCCAGGAGGGGCAGACAAGAGACCCAGTACTTC. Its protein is CARRGRQETQYF.

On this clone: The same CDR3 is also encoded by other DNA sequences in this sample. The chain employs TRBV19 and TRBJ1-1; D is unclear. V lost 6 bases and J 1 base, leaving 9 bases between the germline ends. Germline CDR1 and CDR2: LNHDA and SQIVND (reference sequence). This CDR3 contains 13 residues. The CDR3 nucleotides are TGTGCCAGTAGCCCGCGGGGGAACACTGAAGCTTTCTTT. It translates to CASSPRGNTEAFF.